The TCR beta chain described here comes from a study of CD8 T cells in ankylosing spondylitis. Whole-study results and caveats: Apparently characteristic of ankylosing spondylitis blood was a TCR beta motif (roughly eight highly homologous variants).

This clonotype was found many times. The antigen is unknown. TCRdb redid the calling of the 5' RACE reads with MiXCR, one entry per CDR3 protein. The sample lists roughly 490,000 distinct CDR3 sequences; about 5% were seen once. The germline V and J ends were trimmed by 0 bases and 4 bases, with 6 bases remaining between them. CDR3 length: 14 residues. The source material was blood, either unsorted or a sorted T cell fraction (not recorded which). This TCR was sampled from a male donor with ankylosing spondylitis. This rearrangement joins TRBV12-3 or TRBV12-4 to TRBJ2-2; no reliable D call. The CDR3 region has the DNA TGTGCCAGCAGTTTAGCCAAGGTCACCGGGGAGCTGTTTTTT. The encoded protein is CASSLAKVTGELFF.